This T cell receptor beta chain was sequenced during a study of blood T cell repertoires in COVID-19. Study as a whole: Donors in the United States, Italy and Spain gave samples during acute or convalescent COVID-19. In each case, the material was cDNA or gDNA derived from T cells, B-cell-depleted T cells, or PBMCs.

The CDR3 runs 19 residues. The junction had 13 bases not matched to a gene; V was cut back by 5 bases and J by 0 bases. Germline lookup yields CDR1 KGHDR and CDR2 SFDVKD. Assay: immunoSEQ multiplex PCR; the TCRdb copy retains only in-frame clones and omits some. The sample shows some 100,000 clones, 70% to 80% of them seen only once. The chain has TRBV24-1 and TRBJ2-1; TRBD1 matches 9 bases. Material for sequencing was peripheral blood. This clonotype was obtained from a human donor in a cohort sampled during active COVID-19. The CDR3 DNA follows: TGTGCCACCAGTGGTCGGGACAGGGACGCAAGAACCTCCTACAATGAGCAGTTCTTC. Protein: CATSGRDRDARTSYNEQFF.